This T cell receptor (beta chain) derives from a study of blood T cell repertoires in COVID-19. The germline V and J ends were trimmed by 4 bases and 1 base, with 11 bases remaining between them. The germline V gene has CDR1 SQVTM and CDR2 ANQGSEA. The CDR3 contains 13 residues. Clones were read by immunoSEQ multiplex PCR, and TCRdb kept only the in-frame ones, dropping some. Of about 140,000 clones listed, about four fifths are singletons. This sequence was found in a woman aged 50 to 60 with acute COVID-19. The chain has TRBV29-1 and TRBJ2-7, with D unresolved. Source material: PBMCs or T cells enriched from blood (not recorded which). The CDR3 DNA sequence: TGCAGCGTTGCTGACCTAGTATCCTACGAGCAGTACTTC. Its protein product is CSVADLVSYEQYF.